Following are 23 T cell receptor beta chains from one sample sequenced in a study of shared clonotypes between healthy human individuals. TCRdb's copy holds only in-frame clones and misses some; the assay was immunoSEQ multiplex PCR. The repertoire includes 850,000 to 1,200,000 clones, about 75% of them detected once, and 1.4% sits in the top ten. Sequencing input: memory CD4+ T cells sorted from blood. Subset denoted: CD45RA-negative fraction. Receptor source: a man aged 18-30 years in good health.

V is TRBV6-1 and J is TRBJ1-5; D might be TRBD1 (6 bases). Germline V lookup: CDR1 MNHNS, CDR2 SASEGT. The CDR3 loop spans 15 amino acids. V shed 7 bases and J shed 0 bases, with 13 bases lying between them. The DNA of the CDR3 is TGTGCCAGCATGGGACAATTACCTAGCAATCAGCCCCAGCATTTT. Translating it yields CASMGQLPSNQPQHF.

The chain combines TRBV6-4 with TRBJ2-7, with 11 bases matching TRBD2. CDR1 and CDR2 from the germline V gene are MRHNA and SNTAGT. J was trimmed by 4 bases and V by 0 bases; bases with no gene match: 2. This CDR3 is built from 15 residues. The CDR3: CASSDSSSGRYEQYF. The CDR3 DNA reads as TGTGCCAGCAGTGACTCGTCTAGCGGGAGGTACGAGCAGTACTTC.

The DNA for the CDR3 is TGCGCCAGCAGGGCCGGGACAGCTAACACCGGGGAGCTGTTTTTT. Its protein is CASRAGTANTGELFF. The rearrangement uses TRBV5-1 and TRBJ2-2, with 7 positions matching TRBD1. V trimming: 5 bases; J trimming: 2 bases; junction bases outside the gene matches: 6. In germline, CDR1 is SGHRS, CDR2 YFSETQ. CDR3 length equals 15 residues. The full variable domain, rest sourced from reference TRBV5-1 and TRBJ2-2, is KAGVTQTPRYLIKTRGQQVTLSCSPISGHRSVSWYQQTPGQGLQFLFEYFSETQRNKGNFPGRFSGRQFSNSRSEMNVSTLELGDSALYLCASRAGTANTGELFFGEGSRLTVL.

The CDR3 spells CASSEFLGAGEKLFF. As DNA, the CDR3 is TGTGCCAGCAGTGAATTTCTGGGGGCCGGGGAAAAACTGTTTTTT. The chain carries TRBV25-1 and TRBJ1-4; tentative D call: TRBD1 (6 bases). CDR3 length: 15 amino acids. V was cut by 1 base and J by 8 bases, with 14 bases left in between. Germline V gene data show CDR1 as MGHDK and CDR2 as SYGVNS. The variable domain in full, completed from reference TRBV25-1 and TRBJ1-4, reads EADIYQTPRYLVIGTGKKITLECSQTMGHDKMYWYQQDPGMELHLIHYSYGVNSTEKGDLSSESTVSRIRTEHFPLTLESARPSHTSQYLCASSEFLGAGEKLFFGSGTQLSVL.

The chain couples TRBV2 to TRBJ1-3; D gene uncertain. V shed 5 bases and J shed 2 bases, with 7 bases lying between them. The length of the CDR3 is 13 residues. Germline values: CDR1 SNHLY, CDR2 FYNNEI. CDR3 sequence reads: CASSPGAGNTIYF. In DNA, the CDR3 is TGTGCCAGCAGTCCCGGGGCTGGAAACACCATATATTTT.

This chain uses TRBV5-6 with TRBJ2-7, with D unresolved. This CDR3 is 11 amino acids long. CDR1 SGHDT and CDR2 YYEEEE come from the germline V gene. Trimming shortened V by 3 bases and J by 4 bases, and 5 bases separated the two germline ends. CDR3 in amino acids: CASSSEYEQYF. The CDR3 nucleotides are TGTGCCAGCAGCTCGGAGTACGAGCAGTACTTC.

The CDR3: CASTEGSSYEQYF. CDR3 in DNA: TGTGCCAGCACCGAGGGGAGCTCCTACGAGCAGTACTTC. This sequence joins TRBV7-9 and TRBJ2-7; D is possibly TRBD1 or TRBD2 (5 bases each). Germline assignment: CDR1 SEHNR and CDR2 FQNEAQ (reference sequence). CDR3 size: 13 residues. V was trimmed by 7 bases and J by 0 bases, leaving 10 bases between them.

The chain has TRBV6-7 and TRBJ1-1; D is ambiguous. TRBV6-7 is given ORF status, its function remaining uncertain. V lost 4 bases, J lost 0 bases, and 18 bases lay in between. This CDR3 contains 17 residues. The CDR3 is CASSSLADKGMNTEAFF. Here the CDR3 DNA reads TGTGCCAGCAGTTCCCTCGCCGACAAGGGCATGAACACTGAAGCTTTCTTT.

This clone turned up a few times. V and J are TRBV5-6 and TRBJ2-1, with 13 bases fitting TRBD2. This CDR3 region has 15 residues. The V gene end was trimmed by 2 bases and the J gene end by 4 bases; junction bases not matched to a gene: 0. Germline CDR1 SGHDT, CDR2 YYEEEE. CDR3 amino acids: CASSLLAGGYNEQFF. DNA for the CDR3: TGTGCCAGCAGCTTACTAGCGGGGGGGTACAATGAGCAGTTCTTC.

The genes are TRBV5-4 and TRBJ2-7; D is undetermined. Trimming shortened V by 3 bases and J by 3 bases, and 10 bases separated the two germline ends. Germline V lookup: CDR1 SGHNT, CDR2 YYREEE (reference sequence). The CDR3 sequence is 13 residues long. Here the CDR3 DNA reads TGTGCCAGCAGCTCCCCTATCAGCTACGAGCAGTACTTC. It specifies CASSSPISYEQYF.

The chain joins TRBV18 to TRBJ1-5; TRBD1 might be the D (6 bases). The CDR3 sequence is 15 residues long. Trimming removed 3 bases from V and 6 bases from J, with 15 bases in between. The germline gives CDR1 KGHSH, CDR2 LQKENI. DNA for the CDR3: TGTGCCAGCTCACCCGCAGGGGCGGTCGGTCAGCCCCAGCATTTT. Its translation is CASSPAGAVGQPQHF.

In its sample, this clone was seen once. V usage is TRBV6-5 and J usage is TRBJ2-2; perhaps TRBD1 as D (6 bases). V lost 5 bases, J lost 1 base, and 11 bases lay in between. The CDR3 is 15 residues long. Germline CDR1 reads MNHEY; CDR2 reads SVGAGI. CDR3 residues: CASSHGQKNTGELFF. In DNA form, the CDR3 reads TGTGCCAGCAGTCACGGACAGAAGAACACCGGGGAGCTGTTTTTT.

The chain is built from TRBV27 and TRBJ2-3; unclear D gene. The V end was cut by 3 bases, the J end by 1 base, with 5 bases between. CDR1 and CDR2 (germline): MNHEY, SMNVEV (reference sequence). The CDR3 has 13 residues. The CDR3 sequence: CASSFTRTDTQYF. CDR3 coding DNA: TGTGCCAGCAGTTTCACTCGCACAGATACGCAGTATTTT.

The rearrangement joins TRBV5-4 to TRBJ2-6, with TRBD1 identical over 10 bases. V was clipped by 4 bases and J by 2 bases; unmatched bases: 6. The CDR3 length is 17 residues. The germline gives CDR1 SGHNT, CDR2 YYREEE (reference sequence). The CDR3 bases are TGTGCCAGCAGCGCCGGACAGGGGGAGACTGGGGCCAACGTCCTGACTTTC. Translation gives CASSAGQGETGANVLTF.

The chain couples TRBV12-5 to TRBJ2-3; 13 bases align to TRBD2. Germline values: CDR1 LGHNT, CDR2 FRNRAP. The CDR3 has 16 amino acids. J lost 5 bases, V lost 6 bases, and 8 bases had no gene match. CDR3 loop: CASGPGLAGVGDTQYF. CDR3 nucleotides: TGTGCTAGTGGACCAGGACTAGCGGGAGTGGGAGATACGCAGTATTTT.

The rearrangement links TRBV6-5 to TRBJ1-3; D is ambiguous. The CDR3 runs to 15 residues. Trimming removed 3 bases at V and 4 bases at J, with 13 bases between. Germline values: CDR1 MNHEY, CDR2 SVGAGI. The CDR3 spells CASSYGSGSGNTIYF. For the CDR3, the DNA is TGTGCCAGCAGTTATGGAAGCGGTAGCGGAAACACCATATATTTT.

In this sample, this clone turned up once. This chain uses TRBV6-5 with TRBJ1-1, with D perhaps TRBD1 (5 bases). Trimming cost V 2 bases and J 8 bases, with 12 bases left between them. Germline V gives CDR1 MNHEY, CDR2 SVGAGI. The CDR3 is made up of 13 amino acids. The CDR3 spells CASSYGLGGEAFF. In nucleotides, the CDR3 is TGTGCCAGCAGTTACGGGTTGGGGGGGGAAGCTTTCTTT.

This clone was counted only a few times. The chain joins TRBV30 to TRBJ1-5; 7 bases are shared with TRBD1. Germline V gene sequence: CDR1 GTSNPN, CDR2 SVGIG (reference sequence). The CDR3 runs 14 residues. The ends lost 3 bases at V and 6 bases at J; junction bases unmatched: 8. The CDR3 DNA follows: TGTGCCTGGAGCGCTACAGGGGTCGGTCAGCCCCAGCATTTT. Its translation is CAWSATGVGQPQHF. Based on the CDR3 plus reference TRBV30 and TRBJ1-5, the full variable domain is SQTIHQWPATLVQPVGSPLSLECTVEGTSNPNLYWYRQAAGRGLQLLFYSVGIGQISSEVPQNLSASRPQDRQFILSSKKLLLSDSGFYLCAWSATGVGQPQHFGDGTRLSIL.

Details on this clone: Other DNA sequences in this sample translate to the same CDR3. This sequence joins TRBV2 and TRBJ1-6, with TRBD1 identical over 9 bases. Germline CDR1 and CDR2: SNHLY and FYNNEI. Trimming took 6 bases from V and 5 from J; bases not matched to a gene: 5. CDR3 size: 15 residues. CDR3 nucleotide sequence: TGTGCCAGCAGCGCTAGGACAGGGGATAATTCACCCCTCCACTTT. This encodes CASSARTGDNSPLHF. Full variable domain (rest looked up from reference TRBV2 and TRBJ1-6): EPEVTQTPSHQVTQMGQEVILRCVPISNHLYFYWYRQILGQKVEFLVSFYNNEISEKSEIFDDQFSVERPDGSNFTLKIRSTKLEDSAMYFCASSARTGDNSPLHFGNGTRLTVT.

This clone came up a few times. V usage is TRBV10-3 and J usage is TRBJ2-1; a weak D match, TRBD2 (5 bases). V was pared by 5 bases and J by 4 bases, with 15 bases between. The length of the CDR3 is 15 residues. Germline V gene lookup returns CDR1 ENHRY and CDR2 SYGVKD. CDR3 DNA: TGTGCCATCAGTAACATTGCTAGCTCATACAATGAGCAGTTCTTC. Amino acid sequence: CAISNIASSYNEQFF.

This clone has just a few counts. V and J are TRBV5-1 and TRBJ1-1; weak D call: TRBD1 (6 bases). Germline V lookup: CDR1 SGHRS, CDR2 YFSETQ. V was pared by 4 bases and J by 1 base, with 14 bases between. This CDR3 region has 15 residues. CDR3 protein: CASSPGQTSNTEAFF. As DNA, the CDR3 is TGCGCCAGCAGCCCCGGACAGACTTCGAACACTGAAGCTTTCTTT.

Regarding this clone: The same CDR3 is also encoded by other DNA sequences in this sample. The chain recombines TRBV11-3 with TRBJ2-1; D call uncertain. CDR3 size: 14 residues. Trimming left V 4 bases short and J 0 bases short, with 7 bases between. Germline CDR1 is SGHNT and CDR2 is YENEEA. CDR3 loop: CASSSGSSYNEQFF. CDR3 sequence (DNA): TGTGCCAGCAGCTCGGGCAGCTCCTACAATGAGCAGTTCTTC.

V is TRBV2 and J is TRBJ1-4; weak D call: TRBD1 (5 bases). Deletions cut 7 bases from V and 4 bases from J, with 19 bases between. In germline, CDR1 is SNHLY, CDR2 FYNNEI. CDR3 length equals 16 residues. The CDR3, as DNA: TGTGCCAGCATCATAAACGTCGGGGCCTTTAATGAAAAACTGTTTTTT. It yields the protein CASIINVGAFNEKLFF.